These 27 T cell receptor beta chains originate from one sample sequenced in a study of blood T cells in healthy people across ages. The use of a sample-barcoded 5' primer and a J-beta primer mix characterized a second PCR of about 7 to 12 cycles. MiXCR, applied by TCRdb to the 5' RACE reads, yields one record per CDR3 protein. The sample carries about 1,500,000 distinct CDR3 sequences, 28% recorded once. Source material: blood. The receptors shown here come from a woman between 25 and 40 years old in good health.

This clonotype was counted only a few times. The V call is TRBV28, the J call TRBJ1-2, with D possibly matching TRBD1 (6 bases). This CDR3 has 12 amino acids. The germline V gene has CDR1 MDHEN and CDR2 SYDVKM. V dropped 10 bases and J dropped 3 bases, with 12 bases sitting between them. The CDR3: CAIATGYYGYTF. The CDR3 bases are TGTGCCATAGCCACAGGGTACTATGGCTACACCTTC.

This clonotype came up a few times. The V and J genes are TRBV5-1 and TRBJ2-7; TRBD1 matches 8 bases. V dropped 0 bases and J dropped 6; count of bases not matched to a gene: 8. The CDR3 sequence is 15 residues long. Germline V gene sequence: CDR1 SGHRS, CDR2 YFSETQ. The CDR3 is CASSLVADREGEQYF. CDR3 DNA: TGCGCCAGCAGCTTGGTTGCGGACAGGGAAGGCGAGCAGTACTTC.

Notes on this clonotype: At one end the junction does not follow the germline gene, possibly because of a read error. This chain uses TRBV4-1 with TRBJ1-4; D is undetermined. This CDR3 comprises 15 residues. Germline-derived CDR1 and CDR2 are MGHRA and YSYEKL. The CDR3 DNA reads TGCGCCAGCAGCCAAGTGGCGTTCACTAATGAAAAACGGTTTTTT. Translation gives CASSQVAFTNEKRFF.

The rearrangement links TRBV3-1 to TRBJ2-4; 8 nucleotides match TRBD2. Trimming at V came to 7 bases and at J to 15 bases, leaving 14 bases not matched to a gene. The CDR3 has 13 residues. Germline CDR1 LGHDT, CDR2 YNNKEL (reference sequence). The chain's CDR3 is CASTGTFLAGSYF. CDR3 coding DNA: TGTGCCAGCACCGGGACCTTTTTAGCGGGATCGTACTTC.

This clonotype was recorded a few times. The junction shows a germline mismatch at one end, possibly a read error. The J gene is TRBJ2-1, the V gene TRBV20-1; TRBD2 agrees at 10 bases. Germline loops: CDR1 DFQATT, CDR2 SNEGSKA (reference sequence). The CDR3 spans 14 residues. The CDR3: CSAGERGGYNEQFF. CDR3 bases: TGCAGTGCTGGAGAGCGGGGGGGCTACAATGAGCAGTTCTTC.

This chain joins TRBV16 and TRBJ1-3, with unresolved D. V was pared by 1 base and J by 0 bases, with 10 bases between. This CDR3 is built from 16 residues. Germline V gives CDR1 KGHSY, CDR2 FQNENV. The CDR3 loop is CASSQLTASSGNTIYF. DNA of the CDR3: TGTGCCAGCAGCCAATTAACAGCCAGCTCTGGAAACACCATATATTTT.

The table lists this clonotype with many counts. V and J are TRBV29-1 and TRBJ2-1; 7 bases line up with TRBD2. Germline CDR1 reads SQVTM; CDR2 reads ANQGSEA. The V gene end was trimmed by 4 bases and the J gene end by 3 bases; junction bases not matched to a gene: 6. The CDR3 is 14 amino acids. The CDR3 is CSVGGGSYYNEQFF. The CDR3 region has the DNA TGCAGCGTTGGGGGCGGGAGCTACTACAATGAGCAGTTCTTC.

This clonotype was recorded only once. The V gene is TRBV15, the J gene TRBJ2-6; unclear D gene. CDR1 LNHNV and CDR2 YYDKDF come from the germline V gene (reference sequence). This CDR3 has 16 residues. Trimming left V 0 bases short and J 2 bases short, with 8 bases between. For the CDR3, the DNA is TGTGCCACCAGCAGAGATCTGCAGACTGGGGCCAACGTCCTGACTTTC. It translates to CATSRDLQTGANVLTF.

This clonotype was recorded a few times. V and J are TRBV4-2 and TRBJ1-6, with unresolved D. V was trimmed by 2 bases and J by 8 bases, leaving 10 bases between them. Germline values: CDR1 LGHNA, CDR2 YNFKEQ. The CDR3 is 14 residues long. The CDR3 is CASSQSSVDSPLHF. The CDR3 nucleotides read TGTGCCAGCAGCCAATCTAGTGTTGATTCACCCCTCCACTTT.

This clonotype has more than one count but fewer than ten. CDR3: CASSVAPSKKGYGYTF. In nucleotides, the CDR3 is TGTGCCAGCAGCGTAGCGCCCTCGAAGAAGGGGTATGGCTACACCTTC. The J gene is TRBJ1-2, the V gene TRBV9; weak D call: TRBD1 (5 bases). The CDR3 is made up of 16 amino acids. Germline V CDR1 and CDR2: SGDLS, YYNGEE. V lost 0 bases, J lost 5 bases, and 17 bases lay in between.

V and J are TRBV11-2 and TRBJ2-1, with TRBD2 identical over 13 bases. CDR1 and CDR2 from the germline V gene are SGHAT and FQNNGV. Trimming removed 5 bases from V and 6 bases from J; junction bases left unmatched: 7. The CDR3 is 16 amino acids. The CDR3 sequence: CASSLRLAGGLNEQFF. DNA for the CDR3: TGTGCCAGCAGCCTGAGACTAGCGGGGGGACTCAATGAGCAGTTCTTC.

Ten or more counts support this clonotype. The rearrangement joins TRBV6-5 to TRBJ2-5; no clear D gene. The length of the CDR3 is 15 residues. The ends were cut back, 0 bases at V and 1 base at J, with 9 bases in the middle. Germline V gene lookup returns CDR1 MNHEY and CDR2 SVGAGI. The CDR3 spells CASSYSSPFQETQYF. The CDR3 DNA sequence: TGTGCCAGCAGTTACTCGAGCCCGTTCCAAGAGACCCAGTACTTC.

The rearrangement uses TRBV29-1 and TRBJ1-4; TRBD1 aligns across 8 bases. V trimming: 1 base; J trimming: 7 bases; junction bases outside the gene matches: 8. Germline CDR1 SQVTM, CDR2 ANQGSEA. The CDR3 extends over 15 amino acids. The CDR3 region has the DNA TGCAGCGTTGAAGGGCTTGGGACAGGTCCTGAAAAACTGTTTTTT. This codes for CSVEGLGTGPEKLFF.

As regards this clonotype: One base away lies a much larger clone, so this may be a sequencing read error. The rearrangement joins TRBV15 to TRBJ2-4, with D hard to call. Germline CDR1 LNHNV, CDR2 YYDKDF (reference sequence). The CDR3 is made up of 12 amino acids. V lost 11 bases to trimming and J lost 8 bases, with 16 bases between them. The CDR3 loop is CASSDSEDIQYF. In DNA, the CDR3 is TGTGCCTCTTCCGACTCGGAAGACATTCAGTACTTC. Filled out from reference TRBV15 and TRBJ2-4, the complete variable domain reads DAMVIQNPRYQVTQFGKPVTLSCSQTLNHNVMYWYQQKSSQAPKLLFHYYDKDFNNEADTPDNFQSRRPNTSFCFLDIRSPGLGDTAMYLCASSDSEDIQYFGAGTRLSVL.

This clonotype was picked up a small number of times. The chain links TRBV25-1 to TRBJ2-3; D might be TRBD1 (5 bases). The germline V and J ends were trimmed by 5 bases and 4 bases, with 19 bases remaining between them. Germline CDR1 reads MGHDK; CDR2 reads SYGVNS. The CDR3 is 16 amino acids. The CDR3 loop reads CASSSPGQGRPDTQYF. CDR3 nucleotides: TGTGCCAGCAGTTCCCCAGGGCAGGGAAGACCAGATACGCAGTATTTT.

This clonotype was seen more than once but under ten times. The chain recombines TRBV29-1 with TRBJ2-7; 10 nucleotides line up with TRBD1. Per germline, CDR1 SQVTM and CDR2 ANQGSEA. V trimming: 7 bases; J trimming: 2 bases; junction bases outside the gene matches: 5. This CDR3 has 13 amino acids. CDR3 coding DNA: TGCAGCGGGGGACAGGGGACGCCCTACGAGCAGTACTTC. This gives the protein CSGGQGTPYEQYF.

The chain combines TRBV29-1 with TRBJ1-1; 10 bases fit TRBD1. Germline V lookup: CDR1 SQVTM, CDR2 ANQGSEA. Germline trimming cut 4 bases from V and 6 bases from J; bases unmatched to any gene: 8. The CDR3 is made up of 14 amino acids. The CDR3 sequence is CSVGPGQGISEAFF. The CDR3 coding sequence is TGCAGCGTTGGACCGGGACAGGGGATTTCTGAAGCTTTCTTT.

This clonotype showed up just a few times. The chain uses TRBV20-1 and TRBJ2-1; no clear D gene. The CDR3 sequence is 16 residues long. Trimming removed 0 bases at V and 8 bases at J, with 20 bases between. Germline V gene sequence: CDR1 DFQATT, CDR2 SNEGSKA (reference sequence). CDR3 loop: CSARDLGSLGIDEQFF. The DNA of the CDR3 is TGCAGTGCTAGAGATCTTGGTTCCCTGGGCATAGATGAGCAGTTCTTC.

V usage is TRBV20-1 and J usage is TRBJ2-3; D may be TRBD2 (6 bases). This CDR3 is built from 16 residues. The germline V gene has CDR1 DFQATT and CDR2 SNEGSKA (reference sequence). With 1 base removed from V and 6 bases from J, the gap between germline ends came to 20 bases. In DNA form, the CDR3 reads TGCAGTGCTAGAGGTCGCGGAGGAGGGTTTGGGGATACGCAGTATTTT. Encoded protein: CSARGRGGGFGDTQYF.

The chain recombines TRBV3-1 with TRBJ1-2; 7 bases align to TRBD1. Trimming at V came to 2 bases and at J to 4 bases, leaving 4 bases not matched to a gene. Germline CDR1 is LGHDT and CDR2 is YNNKEL (reference sequence). The CDR3 runs to 14 residues. In DNA form, the CDR3 reads TGTGCCAGCAGCCAAAACCAGGGGGTCTATGGCTACACCTTC. Encoded protein: CASSQNQGVYGYTF.

In its sample, this clonotype was seen a few times. The rearrangement joins TRBV6-6 to TRBJ1-4; the D is unclear. Trimming stripped 0 bases from V and 3 bases from J, with 8 bases between. The CDR3 loop spans 15 amino acids. Germline CDR1 reads MNHNY; CDR2 reads SVGAGI (reference sequence). CDR3 amino acids: CASSYSGNANEKLFF. The CDR3 DNA reads TGTGCCAGCAGTTACTCGGGGAATGCTAATGAAAAACTGTTTTTT.

This clonotype was seen many times. CDR3 amino acids: CSGGPGTDYGYTF. The DNA for the CDR3 is TGCAGCGGGGGGCCTGGGACAGATTATGGCTACACCTTC. The chain uses TRBV29-1 and TRBJ1-2; 7 nucleotides align to TRBD1. V lost 7 bases to trimming and J lost 5 bases; unmatched junction nucleotides: 10. CDR3 length equals 13 residues. CDR1 is SQVTM, CDR2 ANQGSEA, per germline.

V usage is TRBV14 and J usage is TRBJ2-7; 11 bases align to TRBD2. The CDR3 loop spans 17 amino acids. Germline values: CDR1 SGHDN, CDR2 FVKESK. V lost 4 bases and J lost 1; bases outside the gene matches: 9. The DNA for the CDR3 is TGTGCCAGCAGCCCTAACCTCACTAGCGGGGGTTCCTACGAGCAGTACTTC. It is translated as CASSPNLTSGGSYEQYF.

The rearrangement links TRBV2 to TRBJ2-7; 7 bases map to TRBD1. The CDR3 is 16 amino acids. Germline V gives CDR1 SNHLY, CDR2 FYNNEI. The J segment lost 1 base and the V segment lost 6 bases, leaving 12 bases of the junction unmatched. CDR3 coding DNA: TGTGCCAGCAGGAGATCCGGGACAGCGGATTCCTACGAGCAGTACTTC. Translated, it gives CASRRSGTADSYEQYF.

The rearrangement uses TRBV11-2 and TRBJ2-3, with 8 bases matching TRBD2. The germline V gene has CDR1 SGHAT and CDR2 FQNNGV. V was clipped by 8 bases and J by 3 bases; unmatched bases: 16. The CDR3 sequence is 17 residues long. The DNA for the CDR3 is TGTGCCAGCTTAGATAGAAGTCGGGAGGGCCCGACAGATACGCAGTATTTT. Residues: CASLDRSREGPTDTQYF.

The chain is built from TRBV10-3 and TRBJ2-2; D possibly matches TRBD1 or TRBD2 (6 bases each). CDR3 length: 16 amino acids. Germline CDR1 reads ENHRY; CDR2 reads SYGVKD. With 7 bases removed from V and 1 base from J, the gap between germline ends came to 16 bases. This CDR3 is CAIKRGAGVNTGELFF. In DNA, the CDR3 is TGTGCCATCAAAAGGGGGGCAGGGGTGAACACCGGGGAGCTGTTTTTT.

This rearrangement joins TRBV7-2 to TRBJ2-3, with D unresolved. Germline V gives CDR1 SGHTA, CDR2 FQGNSA. The CDR3 is made up of 16 amino acids. The germline V and J ends were trimmed by 3 bases and 5 bases, with 18 bases remaining between them. CDR3 sequence: CASSFHQDRSRDTQYF. In DNA form, the CDR3 reads TGTGCCAGCAGCTTTCACCAGGACCGCTCCCGAGATACGCAGTATTTT.